A selection of T cell receptor beta chains follows, all from one sample in a study of blood T cells in healthy people across ages. TCRdb reprocessed the 5' RACE reads via MiXCR and lists one record per CDR3 protein. Of over 1,300,000 distinct CDR3 sequences in the sample, around 55% are singletons; the top ten hold roughly 6.3%. The specimen was blood. The receptors come from a man aged 18-30 years in good health. CDR3s leave out the opening cysteine and the closing phenylalanine or tryptophan. Each record gives: D gene, CDR3 length, J gene, V gene, CDR3 protein. The D gene is left open where the match is weak.

NA 11 TRBJ2-7 TRBV20-1 SARLGGTYEQY
NA 10 TRBJ1-2 TRBV20-1 SASLDNYGYT
NA 12 TRBJ2-5 TRBV5-4 ASSAQAAQETQY
NA 12 TRBJ2-3 TRBV20-1 SARKQLGTDTQY
NA 14 TRBJ2-6 TRBV10-3 AIRRDTKTGANVLT
TRBD1 12 TRBJ2-7 TRBV30 AWGQGLGVGEQY
NA 13 TRBJ2-1 TRBV7-9 ASSFPGGQYNEQF
TRBD1 10 TRBJ1-2 TRBV6-6 ASQGAGYGYT
NA 14 TRBJ1-2 TRBV4-2 ASSPDRNAFLTGYT
NA 13 TRBJ2-7 TRBV10-3 AIKAILSNPYEQY
NA 13 NA TRBV13 ASSLGGEGTYEQY
TRBD2 15 TRBJ2-5 TRBV25-1 ASSEYGRGARSETQY
TRBD1 11 TRBJ2-1 TRBV29-1 SARQGNFNEQF
NA 12 TRBJ2-5 TRBV12-3/TRBV12-4 ASSQTSSQETQY
TRBD1 12 TRBJ1-1 TRBV6-5 ASSYSRQGTEAF
NA 14 TRBJ2-5 TRBV5-1 ASSLLSAGYQETQY
TRBD2 13 TRBJ2-1 TRBV6-4 ASSGTAGAYNEQF
NA 10 TRBJ1-2 TRBV29-1 SVEPPNYGYT
NA 13 TRBJ2-1 TRBV11-3 ASSLETGTYNEQF
TRBD2 12 TRBJ2-3 TRBV12-3/TRBV12-4 ASGHSGSTDTQY
TRBD2 14 TRBJ2-1 TRBV6-5 ASSYSGTSGYNEQF
NA 14 TRBJ1-1 TRBV20-1 SASPVTADFYTEAF